The 29 T cell receptor beta chains in this list originate from one sample, sequenced in a study of blood T cell repertoires in COVID-19. The assay was immunoSEQ multiplex PCR, and TCRdb's table has in-frame clones only and misses some. Of about 94,000 clones in the sample, approximately 89% were seen once. Sequencing was performed on peripheral blood. The receptors shown here come from a human donor with acute or convalescent COVID-19. The donor label of this sample is uncertain.

This chain joins TRBV6-5 and TRBJ2-7; D perhaps matches TRBD1 (6 bases). This CDR3 comprises 13 residues. CDR1 and CDR2 from the germline V gene are MNHEY and SVGAGI. Trimming took off 2 bases at V and 5 bases at J, with 10 bases between the two ends. The CDR3 spells CASSYGYRDEQYF. As DNA, the CDR3 is TGTGCCAGCAGTTACGGATACAGGGACGAGCAGTACTTC.

V usage is TRBV5-5 and J usage is TRBJ2-5, with 9 positions matching TRBD1. Trimming cost V 5 bases and J 5 bases; bases outside gene matches: 7. The germline CDR1 and CDR2 sequences are SGHKS and YYEKEE (reference sequence). The CDR3 has 14 residues. The CDR3 DNA follows: TGTGCCAGCAGTCGGCCGGGACAGGGTGAGACCCAGTACTTC. It encodes CASSRPGQGETQYF.

V and J are TRBV11-2 and TRBJ1-2; 8 nucleotides align to TRBD1. CDR1 is SGHAT, CDR2 FQNNGV, per germline. The J segment lost 8 bases and the V segment lost 3 bases, leaving 5 bases of the junction unmatched. The CDR3 length is 13 residues. The CDR3 loop reads CASSLDRVGGYTF. CDR3 nucleotide sequence: TGTGCCAGCAGCTTGGACAGGGTTGGCGGCTACACCTTC.

The chain combines TRBV6-2 or TRBV6-3 with TRBJ2-1; 11 bases map to TRBD1. CDR3 length: 16 amino acids. V trimming: 5 bases; J trimming: 3 bases; junction bases outside the gene matches: 6. CDR1 and CDR2 (germline): MNHEY, SVGEGT. CDR3 sequence (DNA): TGTGCCAGCAGTCGGGGGGACAGGGGGATCTACAATGAGCAGTTCTTC. Translating gives CASSRGDRGIYNEQFF.

This clone was seen a single time. This sample also contains other DNA sequences that code for the same CDR3. This chain uses TRBV6-5 with TRBJ1-1; a weak D match, TRBD1 (5 bases). V was clipped by 2 bases and J by 5 bases, with 15 bases between them. The CDR3 contains 15 residues. Per germline, CDR1 MNHEY and CDR2 SVGAGI. The DNA of the CDR3 is TGTGCCAGCAGTTACACCAACAGGAAAAATACTGAAGCTTTCTTT. Residues: CASSYTNRKNTEAFF.

This rearrangement joins TRBV2 to TRBJ1-2; the D is unclear. V lost 7 bases and J lost 0, with 15 bases in between. The germline V gene has CDR1 SNHLY and CDR2 FYNNEI. This CDR3 is 15 amino acids long. CDR3 amino acids: CASTLVAAANYGYTF. The CDR3 nucleotides are TGTGCCAGCACCCTGGTAGCGGCAGCTAACTATGGCTACACCTTC.

The chain links TRBV30 to TRBJ1-5; 7 positions match TRBD1. Unmatched junction bases numbered 0, after V lost 5 bases and J lost 2 bases. This CDR3 spans 12 amino acids. Looked up from germline, CDR1 is GTSNPN and CDR2 is SVGIG (reference sequence). CDR3 nucleotides: TGTGCCTGGGGACAGGGCAATCAGCCCCAGCATTTT. Protein sequence: CAWGQGNQPQHF. The variable domain in full, completed from reference TRBV30 and TRBJ1-5, reads SQTIHQWPATLVQPVGSPLSLECTVEGTSNPNLYWYRQAAGRGLQLLFYSVGIGQISSEVPQNLSASRPQDRQFILSSKKLLLSDSGFYLCAWGQGNQPQHFGDGTRLSIL.

The V gene is TRBV18, the J gene TRBJ1-4; D is ambiguous. V lost 5 bases, J lost 0 bases, and 10 bases lay in between. Germline V gives CDR1 KGHSH, CDR2 LQKENI. The CDR3 runs to 15 residues. This chain's CDR3 is CASSFQAATNEKLFF. In nucleotides, the CDR3 is TGTGCCAGCTCATTCCAGGCCGCAACTAATGAAAAACTGTTTTTT. Full variable domain (remainder filled in from reference TRBV18 and TRBJ1-4): NAGVMQNPRHLVRRRGQEARLRCSPMKGHSHVYWYRQLPEEGLKFMVYLQKENIIDESGMPKERFSAEFPKEGPSILRIQQVVRGDSAAYFCASSFQAATNEKLFFGSGTQLSVL.

The genes are TRBV2 and TRBJ2-1; TRBD2 matches 8 bases. Trimming cost V 0 bases and J 3 bases; bases outside gene matches: 1. The germline gives CDR1 SNHLY, CDR2 FYNNEI. The CDR3 is 15 residues long. This CDR3 is CASSEASGGYNEQFF. The CDR3 DNA follows: TGTGCCAGCAGTGAAGCAAGCGGGGGCTACAATGAGCAGTTCTTC. Complete variable domain (other parts from reference TRBV2 and TRBJ2-1): EPEVTQTPSHQVTQMGQEVILRCVPISNHLYFYWYRQILGQKVEFLVSFYNNEISEKSEIFDDQFSVERPDGSNFTLKIRSTKLEDSAMYFCASSEASGGYNEQFFGPGTRLTVL.

The rearrangement links TRBV4-2 to TRBJ2-5, with D possibly being TRBD2 (5 bases). Trimming removed 1 base from V and 4 bases from J, with 13 bases in between. The CDR3 totals 15 residues. Germline CDR1 and CDR2: LGHNA and YNFKEQ. The DNA of the CDR3 is TGTGCCAGCAGCCAAGGGAAGGGTCGGGGAGAGACCCAGTACTTC. Translating gives CASSQGKGRGETQYF.

This clone was picked up one time. The chain uses TRBV7-2 and TRBJ1-6, with 8 bases identical to TRBD1. V shed 1 base and J 7 bases; nucleotides not matched to a gene: 6. This CDR3 region has 16 residues. Germline V lookup: CDR1 SGHTA, CDR2 FQGNSA. CDR3 loop: CASSLGGRTGNSPLHF. The CDR3 nucleotides read TGTGCCAGCAGCTTAGGAGGGAGGACAGGGAATTCACCCCTCCACTTT.

This sequence joins TRBV4-1 and TRBJ2-2; D not resolved. The CDR3 is 18 amino acids. Trimming stripped 0 bases from V and 1 base from J, with 15 bases between. CDR1 is MGHRA, CDR2 YSYEKL, per germline. As DNA, the CDR3 is TGCGCCAGCAGCCAAGAGTCCGGGTTTGGGTTGAACACCGGGGAGCTGTTTTTT. Its translation: CASSQESGFGLNTGELFF.

The chain couples TRBV28 to TRBJ1-1, with 7 bases that match TRBD1. The CDR3 is 15 amino acids. V lost 8 bases to trimming and J lost 5 bases; unmatched junction nucleotides: 14. From germline, CDR1 is MDHEN and CDR2 SYDVKM. DNA for the CDR3: TGTGCCAGCTCTCTAGGGGGCAGGAGGGGTACTGAAGCTTTCTTT. Translating gives CASSLGGRRGTEAFF.

The chain combines TRBV28 with TRBJ1-5; D perhaps matches TRBD1 (5 bases). The CDR3 is made up of 15 amino acids. CDR1 MDHEN and CDR2 SYDVKM come from the germline V gene. Trimming removed 3 bases from V and 0 bases from J, with 9 bases in between. The CDR3 DNA follows: TGTGCCAGCAGTTTTCAGGGCATTAGCAATCAGCCCCAGCATTTT. Translated: CASSFQGISNQPQHF. The complete variable domain, with remaining parts taken from reference TRBV28 and TRBJ1-5, reads DVKVTQSSRYLVKRTGEKVFLECVQDMDHENMFWYRQDPGLGLRLIYFSYDVKMKEKGDIPEGYSVSREKKERFSLILESASTNQTSMYLCASSFQGISNQPQHFGDGTRLSIL.

The V call is TRBV7-3, the J call TRBJ1-2, with TRBD1 matching 10 bases. The junction had 6 bases not matched to a gene; V was cut back by 4 bases and J by 4 bases. The CDR3 extends over 15 amino acids. The germline V gene has CDR1 SGHTA and CDR2 FQGTGA. The CDR3 DNA follows: TGTGCCAGCAGCTCCCGGACAGGGGGTTCCTATGGCTACACCTTC. Encoded protein: CASSSRTGGSYGYTF.

The chain recombines TRBV5-1 with TRBJ1-2; perhaps TRBD1 as D (6 bases). This CDR3 is built from 14 residues. V lost 0 bases to trimming and J lost 7 bases, with 13 bases between them. Germline V gene data show CDR1 as SGHRS and CDR2 as YFSETQ. CDR3 nucleotides: TGCGCCAGCAGCTTGGCGGGGGGGGCGCGTGGCTACACCTTC. Protein product: CASSLAGGARGYTF.

The chain recombines TRBV9 with TRBJ2-3; the match to TRBD1 covers 9 bases. V lost 2 bases and J lost 3; bases outside the gene matches: 7. The CDR3 covers 16 residues. Germline V gene data show CDR1 as SGDLS and CDR2 as YYNGEE. The chain's CDR3 is CASSVGDRDLTDTQYF. The CDR3 DNA is TGTGCCAGCAGCGTCGGGGACAGGGACCTGACAGATACGCAGTATTTT.

This clone was counted a single time. The chain has TRBV4-3 and TRBJ1-4; D is undetermined. V was cut by 1 base and J by 3 bases, with 12 bases left in between. Germline CDR1 and CDR2: LGHNA and YSLEER. The CDR3 is 16 residues long. The CDR3 is CASSQVYGFSNEKLFF. The CDR3 bases are TGCGCCAGCAGCCAAGTGTACGGGTTTTCTAATGAAAAACTGTTTTTT.

The CDR3 region has the DNA TGCGCCAGCAGCCAAGAGGGACAGCCCACAGATACGCAGTATTTT. As protein: CASSQEGQPTDTQYF. The genes are TRBV4-3 and TRBJ2-3; 7 bases line up with TRBD1. Trimming took 0 bases from V and 2 from J; bases not matched to a gene: 2. Germline V gives CDR1 LGHNA, CDR2 YSLEER. The CDR3 runs 15 residues.

V and J are TRBV7-9 and TRBJ2-3; 14 bases are a match to TRBD2. Losses at the gene ends were 5 bases for V and 2 bases for J; bases not matched to a gene: 9. The CDR3 consists of 18 residues. Germline CDR1 SEHNR, CDR2 FQNEAQ (reference sequence). CDR3 residues: CASSRRTSGGKITDTQYF. CDR3 DNA sequence: TGTGCCAGCAGCAGACGGACTAGCGGGGGGAAGATCACAGATACGCAGTATTTT. The whole variable domain, remainder taken from reference TRBV7-9 and TRBJ2-3, is DTGVSQNPRHKITKRGQNVTFRCDPISEHNRLYWYRQTLGQGPEFLTYFQNEAQLEKSRLLSDRFSAERPKGSFSTLEIQRTEQGDSAMYLCASSRRTSGGKITDTQYFGPGTRLTVL.

The chain is built from TRBV2 and TRBJ1-6; D is possibly TRBD1 (6 bases). CDR3 length: 17 amino acids. Germline values: CDR1 SNHLY, CDR2 FYNNEI. V was trimmed by 3 bases and J by 6 bases, leaving 18 bases between them. The CDR3 here is CASSDRTGGGGNSPLHF. CDR3 nucleotide sequence: TGTGCCAGCAGTGACCGAACGGGGGGCGGAGGTAATTCACCCCTCCACTTT. The full variable domain, its missing parts supplied by reference TRBV2 and TRBJ1-6, is EPEVTQTPSHQVTQMGQEVILRCVPISNHLYFYWYRQILGQKVEFLVSFYNNEISEKSEIFDDQFSVERPDGSNFTLKIRSTKLEDSAMYFCASSDRTGGGGNSPLHFGNGTRLTVT.

This CDR3 is CASSLGLAGGSGKTQYF. The CDR3 DNA sequence: TGTGCCAGCAGCTTAGGTCTAGCGGGGGGCTCGGGGAAGACCCAGTACTTC. The rearrangement joins TRBV7-2 to TRBJ2-5; 11 positions agree with TRBD2. After removal of 1 base from V and 6 bases from J, the junction contained 10 bases not matched to a gene. CDR3 length equals 17 residues. CDR1 is SGHTA, CDR2 FQGNSA, per germline.

This chain links TRBV5-1 with TRBJ2-3; TRBD2 agrees at 9 bases. From germline, CDR1 is SGHRS and CDR2 YFSETQ. Unmatched junction bases numbered 0, after V lost 0 bases and J lost 1 base. This CDR3 contains 15 residues. The CDR3 region has the DNA TGCGCCAGCAGCTTGGCTAGCGGGGGCACAGATACGCAGTATTTT. Its translation is CASSLASGGTDTQYF.

The V and J genes are TRBV6-5 and TRBJ1-4; 9 nucleotides align to TRBD1. The ends lost 6 bases at V and 8 bases at J; junction bases unmatched: 10. The CDR3 is made up of 15 amino acids. Looked up from germline, CDR1 is MNHEY and CDR2 is SVGAGI. DNA for the CDR3: TGTGCCAGCAGGCAGACAGGGGGTGGCAAGGAAAAACTGTTTTTT. Protein product: CASRQTGGGKEKLFF.

This chain joins TRBV5-1 and TRBJ1-4; possibly TRBD1 for D (6 bases). V was pared by 3 bases and J by 1 base, with 10 bases between. This CDR3 contains 15 residues. Germline CDR1 and CDR2: SGHRS and YFSETQ. The CDR3 reads CASSSMDRTNEKLFF. The CDR3 coding sequence is TGCGCCAGCAGCTCAATGGACAGAACTAATGAAAAACTGTTTTTT.

The chain carries TRBV19 and TRBJ1-1, with D tentatively TRBD1 (5 bases). The CDR3 is made up of 13 amino acids. Looked up from germline, CDR1 is LNHDA and CDR2 is SQIVND (reference sequence). V dropped 5 bases and J dropped 11 bases, with 18 bases sitting between them. CDR3 sequence (DNA): TGTGCCAGTAGTCATCTCAGGGTCTCAGAGGCTTTCTTT. Translating it yields CASSHLRVSEAFF.

The chain combines TRBV6-5 with TRBJ2-3; D ambiguous. Trimming removed 0 bases from V and 2 bases from J, with 3 bases in between. CDR1 is MNHEY, CDR2 SVGAGI, per germline. This CDR3 has 13 residues. The CDR3, as DNA: TGTGCCAGCAGTTACTCATACACAGATACGCAGTATTTT. Its translation: CASSYSYTDTQYF.

V usage is TRBV5-4 and J usage is TRBJ2-5, with TRBD2 as a possible D gene (7 bases). Trimming took 7 bases from V and 1 from J, leaving 14 bases between them. From germline, CDR1 is SGHNT and CDR2 YYREEE (reference sequence). This CDR3 spans 14 amino acids. Written as DNA, the CDR3 is TGTGCCAGCGGGCGGGGGCAACCCCAAGAGACCCAGTACTTC. Residues: CASGRGQPQETQYF.

Regarding this clone: The junction does not match germline at one end; this may be a read error. The V and J genes are TRBV19 and TRBJ2-3; D is uncertain. Germline values: CDR1 LNHDA, CDR2 SQIVND (reference sequence). CDR3 length: 12 amino acids. CDR3 nucleotides: TGTGCCAGTAGTATTAGCAAAGATACGCAGTATTTT. Translated, it gives CASSISKDTQYF.